This TCR beta chain was sequenced for a study of cytomegalovirus exposure and HLA in healthy donors. Repertoires were generated with immunoSEQ multiplex PCR, while TCRdb's copy carries only in-frame clones and drops some. The table shows approximately 120,000 clones, with 94% occurring only once. CDR1 and CDR2 (germline): SGHVS, FQNEAQ. Trimming at V came to 7 bases and at J to 10 bases, leaving 9 bases not matched to a gene. The length of the CDR3 is 15 residues. This chain connects TRBV7-8 to TRBJ2-1; the match to TRBD2 covers 14 bases. Material: PBMCs. The source is a woman between 18 and 29 years old in good health and CMV-seronegative. CDR3 DNA: TGTGCCAGCACCCCGGGACTAGCGGGAGTTGGCGAGCAGTTCTTC. Its translation is CASTPGLAGVGEQFF.